One and the same sample provided the 8 T cell receptor beta chains below, sequenced in a study of T cells in localized non-small cell lung cancer. Measured with immunoSEQ multiplex PCR; TCRdb has only the in-frame clones, and not every one. Here the sample spans approximately 13,000 clones, more than 75% being singletons. This specimen was peripheral blood, taken before any cancer treatment. These receptors originate from a male donor aged 60 or over with stage I lung adenocarcinoma.

Turning to this clone: Other nucleotide sequences from this sample produce the same CDR3. This sequence joins TRBV6-5 and TRBJ1-3; D is ambiguous. V was trimmed by 2 bases and J by 4 bases, leaving 9 bases between them. The CDR3 loop spans 14 amino acids. Germline V gene lookup returns CDR1 MNHEY and CDR2 SVGAGI. The CDR3, as DNA: TGTGCCAGCAGTTACGGCGGGTCCGGAAACACCATATATTTT. Its translation: CASSYGGSGNTIYF.

V gene TRBV7-2 combines with J gene TRBJ2-6; D gene ambiguous. CDR1 and CDR2 (germline): SGHTA, FQGNSA. The length of the CDR3 is 15 residues. V lost 4 bases, J lost 6 bases, and 13 bases lay in between. In nucleotides, the CDR3 is TGTGCCAGCAGCTCATACCTCGAAGCGGCCAACGTCCTGACTTTC. As protein: CASSSYLEAANVLTF. Drawing the rest from reference TRBV7-2 and TRBJ2-6, the complete variable domain is GAGVSQSPSNKVTEKGKDVELRCDPISGHTALYWYRQSLGQGLEFLIYFQGNSAPDKSGLPSDRFSAERTGGSVSTLTIQRTQQEDSAVYLCASSSYLEAANVLTFGAGSRLTVL.

J is TRBJ2-3 and V is TRBV5-1; possible D gene TRBD1, 6 bases. The CDR3 is 16 residues long. V was shortened by 0 bases and J by 0 bases, with 11 bases between the two germline ends. Germline CDR1 SGHRS, CDR2 YFSETQ. CDR3 DNA: TGCGCCAGCAGCTTGGGGGGACACCCGAGCACAGATACGCAGTATTTT. It is translated as CASSLGGHPSTDTQYF.

The J gene is TRBJ1-2, the V gene TRBV6-6; TRBD1 aligns across 7 bases. Germline lookup yields CDR1 MNHNY and CDR2 SVGAGI (reference sequence). After removal of 0 bases from V and 8 bases from J, the junction contained 12 bases not matched to a gene. The length of the CDR3 is 16 residues. The CDR3 spells CASSYSKSQGVGGYTF. CDR3 DNA: TGTGCCAGCAGTTACTCAAAATCTCAGGGGGTAGGAGGCTACACCTTC.

The chain has TRBV7-2 and TRBJ2-6; D gene ambiguous. V lost 2 bases and J 3 bases, leaving 8 bases between the germline ends. The CDR3 is made up of 15 amino acids. CDR1 and CDR2 (germline): SGHTA, FQGNSA. CDR3 protein: CASSLHVFGANVLTF. Written as DNA, the CDR3 is TGTGCCAGCAGCTTACACGTTTTTGGGGCCAACGTCCTGACTTTC.

The V and J genes are TRBV9 and TRBJ2-2; unclear D gene. The CDR3 is 15 residues long. Germline CDR1 is SGDLS and CDR2 is YYNGEE. V lost 0 bases and J lost 3, with 9 bases in between. The CDR3 bases are TGTGCCAGCAGCGTAGGATACCATGACACCGGGGAGCTGTTTTTT. Its translation: CASSVGYHDTGELFF.

V gene TRBV7-2 combines with J gene TRBJ2-7; D is unresolved. V lost 5 bases and J 3 bases, leaving 11 bases between the germline ends. This CDR3 is built from 13 residues. Germline assignment: CDR1 SGHTA and CDR2 FQGNSA. CDR3 sequence: CASSREIRYEQYF. The CDR3 bases are TGTGCCAGCAGCCGTGAGATCCGCTACGAGCAGTACTTC. Looking up the rest from reference TRBV7-2 and TRBJ2-7 gives the full variable domain: GAGVSQSPSNKVTEKGKDVELRCDPISGHTALYWYRQSLGQGLEFLIYFQGNSAPDKSGLPSDRFSAERTGGSVSTLTIQRTQQEDSAVYLCASSREIRYEQYFGPGTRLTVT.

The chain is built from TRBV30 and TRBJ1-6; D not certain. Looked up from germline, CDR1 is GTSNPN and CDR2 is SVGIG (reference sequence). CDR3 length: 12 amino acids. V lost 8 bases and J 9 bases, leaving 14 bases between the germline ends. The CDR3 here is CAAKREGSPLHF. The CDR3 nucleotides are TGTGCCGCCAAGAGGGAAGGTTCACCCCTCCACTTT. Filled out from reference TRBV30 and TRBJ1-6, the complete variable domain reads SQTIHQWPATLVQPVGSPLSLECTVEGTSNPNLYWYRQAAGRGLQLLFYSVGIGQISSEVPQNLSASRPQDRQFILSSKKLLLSDSGFYLCAAKREGSPLHFGNGTRLTVT.